This TCR beta chain emerged from a study of shared clonotypes between healthy human individuals. The overall study: CD4 naive cells filled three plates per donor, CD4 memory three, CD8 naive two and CD8 memory one. Study observations and caveats: A handful of donors had roughly 5% of their naive CD4 clonotypes in common. Rarefaction exposed incomplete sorted-subset sequencing despite large depth.

Sequencing used immunoSEQ multiplex PCR; TCRdb keeps in-frame clones, though not all of them. The table lists millions of clones, roughly 95% of them singletons. As regards this clone: Antigen specificity is unknown.

Free of recent acute infections or vaccinations, the donors were healthy HIV-negative adults. CDR1 is ENHRY and CDR2 is SYGVKD in the germline V gene. V lost 0 bases to trimming and J lost 0 bases, with 11 bases between them. CDR3 size: 16 residues. The chain is built from TRBV10-3 and TRBJ1-1; D is ambiguous. Sequencing used naive CD4+ T cells sorted from blood. Regarding subset: CD45RA+ positively selected. This sequence originates from a man in his late teens or twenties in good health. The CDR3 DNA follows: TGTGCCATCAGTGAGTCTTCGACGGGAATGAACACTGAAGCTTTCTTT. Translated: CAISESSTGMNTEAFF.